The 5 T cell receptor beta chains listed next were all sequenced from one sample in a study of blood T cell repertoires in COVID-19. Sequenced by immunoSEQ multiplex PCR; TCRdb stores in-frame clones only, minus some. The sample holds tens of thousands of clones, over 90% seen once. The sample taken for sequencing was peripheral blood. Receptor source: a human donor in a cohort sampled during active COVID-19.

This clone has only one observation. This sequence joins TRBV29-1 and TRBJ1-1; D possibly corresponds to TRBD1 (5 bases). Germline CDR1 is SQVTM and CDR2 is ANQGSEA. The CDR3 contains 13 residues. Trimming shortened V by 3 bases and J by 6 bases, and 14 bases separated the two germline ends. The CDR3 is CSVDVRDSAEAFF. CDR3 coding DNA: TGCAGCGTTGATGTCCGAGACAGCGCTGAAGCTTTCTTT. Looking up the rest from reference TRBV29-1 and TRBJ1-1 gives the full variable domain: SAVISQKPSRDICQRGTSLTIQCQVDSQVTMMFWYRQQPGQSLTLIATANQGSEATYESGFVIDKFPISRPNLTFSTLTVSNMSPEDSSIYLCSVDVRDSAEAFFGQGTRLTVV.

CDR3 protein: CASSSRGQSEAFF. The CDR3, as DNA: TGTGCCAGCAGCTCCAGAGGTCAGTCTGAAGCTTTCTTT. The chain is built from TRBV9 and TRBJ1-1; D is ambiguous. Trimming pared 4 bases from V and 6 bases from J, leaving 13 bases between. CDR3 length: 13 residues. Germline CDR1 reads SGDLS; CDR2 reads YYNGEE.

The V and J genes are TRBV4-3 and TRBJ2-1; D perhaps matches TRBD2 (5 bases). V lost 0 bases to trimming and J lost 11 bases, with 11 bases between them. The CDR3 has 13 residues. Germline CDR1 reads LGHNA; CDR2 reads YSLEER. The CDR3 bases are TGCGCCAGCAGCCAAGAACTAGGCGGTAAGCAGTTCTTC. Translating it yields CASSQELGGKQFF.

This clone was detected only a few times. This sequence joins TRBV6-6 and TRBJ1-5; 11 nucleotides line up with TRBD1. CDR3 length equals 15 residues. CDR1 and CDR2 from the germline V gene are MNHNY and SVGAGI (reference sequence). Trimming removed 6 bases from V and 8 bases from J; junction bases left unmatched: 9. DNA for the CDR3: TGTGCCAGCAGCCGGACAGGGGGCACCTCGGAGCCCCAGCATTTT. It yields the protein CASSRTGGTSEPQHF.

The J gene is TRBJ2-1, the V gene TRBV10-2, with D perhaps matching TRBD2 (5 bases). This CDR3 region has 15 residues. Germline V gene data show CDR1 as WSHSY and CDR2 as SAAADI. The ends were cut back, 3 bases at V and 6 bases at J, with 15 bases in the middle. CDR3 DNA: TGCGCCAGCAGTGATTTTGACTCGGAGGCCAATGAGCAGTTCTTC. Translated, it gives CASSDFDSEANEQFF.